Below are 20 T cell receptor beta chains sequenced from a single sample in a study of prognosis after radiotherapy for stage I lung cancer. Genomic DNA served as the source from which two-round multiplex PCR generated TCR beta CDR3 amplicons. Individual primers that were specific to each TRBV and TRBJ gene served in first-round PCR. TCRdb reprocessed the multiplex PCR reads via MiXCR and lists one record per CDR3 protein. This repertoire shows 15,000 to 20,000 distinct CDR3 sequences, around a third found once; its top ten account for around a quarter. The source material was PBMCs, sampled before or after stereotactic body radiation therapy (not recorded which). The origin of the receptors is a donor aged 50 or older with non-small cell lung cancer.

The sample holds many counts of this clonotype. This chain connects TRBV28 to TRBJ2-1, with no clear D. Germline V gene lookup returns CDR1 MDHEN and CDR2 SYDVKM. The CDR3 consists of 13 residues. The V end was cut by 6 bases, the J end by 3 bases, with 9 bases between. The CDR3 reads CASSGAGYNEQFF. The DNA of the CDR3 is TGTGCCAGCAGCGGAGCAGGCTACAATGAGCAGTTCTTC.

This clonotype was detected ten times or more. The chain combines TRBV19 with TRBJ2-1; 10 bases match TRBD2. Germline V gene lookup returns CDR1 LNHDA and CDR2 SQIVND (reference sequence). V was pared by 6 bases and J by 11 bases, with 19 bases of the junction left unmatched. This CDR3 has 17 residues. The chain's CDR3 is CASRERETSGTLPQQFF. CDR3 sequence (DNA): TGTGCCAGTAGGGAGAGGGAAACTAGCGGGACACTTCCTCAGCAGTTCTTC.

About this clonotype: One end of the junction is discordant with germline, which a read error may explain. The rearrangement links TRBV12-3 or TRBV12-4 to TRBJ2-2; D tentatively fits TRBD1 or TRBD2 (5 bases each). The CDR3 is 13 residues long. CDR3 in DNA: TGTGCCAGCAGTCTACTAGGGGCCTGGGATCTGTTTTTT. Its translation: CASSLLGAWDLFF.

This clonotype has ten or more counts. The chain recombines TRBV9 with TRBJ2-1; TRBD2 agrees at 12 bases. The CDR3 is made up of 17 amino acids. The germline gives CDR1 SGDLS, CDR2 YYNGEE. Unmatched junction bases numbered 8, after V lost 1 base and J lost 6 bases. The CDR3 region is CASSVTLLAGGVNEQFF. The DNA of the CDR3 is TGTGCCAGCAGCGTAACCCTACTAGCGGGAGGCGTCAATGAGCAGTTCTTC.

This clonotype was found many times. The rearrangement joins TRBV4-1 to TRBJ1-3; no firm D call. CDR1 is MGHRA and CDR2 is YSYEKL in the germline V gene. Trimming took 1 base from V and 2 from J, leaving 9 bases between them. This CDR3 contains 15 residues. The CDR3 is CASSQGGRTGNTIYF. CDR3 nucleotides: TGCGCCAGCAGCCAAGGCGGACGTACTGGAAACACCATATATTTT.

In its sample, this clonotype was seen many times. The genes are TRBV20-1 and TRBJ2-5; D possibly corresponds to TRBD2 (6 bases). The V gene lost 6 bases and the J gene lost 5 bases, with 19 bases spanning the gap. CDR3 length: 14 amino acids. The germline CDR1 and CDR2 sequences are DFQATT and SNEGSKA (reference sequence). In DNA form, the CDR3 reads TGCAGTGCAAAAACCGGGAGCGCGGAGGAGACCCAGTACTTC. Amino acid sequence: CSAKTGSAEETQYF.

This clonotype turned up a few times. A much larger clone lies one base from this, so it may be a read error. The chain carries TRBV4-3 and TRBJ2-1, with D perhaps matching TRBD2 (6 bases). The CDR3 runs to 19 residues. Germline CDR1 LGHNA, CDR2 YSLEER. CDR3 sequence reads: CASSQQPSEGQIMVDEHFF. CDR3 bases: TGCGCCAGCAGCCAACAACCGTCGGAGGGCCAAATCATGGTTGATGAGCATTTCTTC.

The gene calls are TRBV4-3 and TRBJ2-7; D might be TRBD2 (6 bases). CDR3 size: 14 residues. Germline-derived CDR1 and CDR2 are LGHNA and YSLEER. V was cut by 8 bases and J by 7 bases, with 21 bases left in between. CDR3 protein: CASQDLSSGGEQYF. CDR3 sequence (DNA): TGCGCCAGCCAAGATCTAAGCTCCGGGGGTGAGCAGTACTTC.

This clonotype came up many times. V usage is TRBV5-8 and J usage is TRBJ1-3, with TRBD1 as a possible D gene (6 bases). V was shortened by 2 bases and J by 1 base, with 10 bases between the two germline ends. CDR1 SGHTS and CDR2 YDEGEE come from the germline V gene. The CDR3 is made up of 15 amino acids. CDR3 in amino acids: CASSLQGKSGNTIYF. The CDR3 bases are TGTGCCAGCAGCTTACAGGGAAAATCTGGAAACACCATATATTTT.

V is TRBV20-1 and J is TRBJ1-5; 8 bases fit TRBD1. Germline assignment: CDR1 DFQATT and CDR2 SNEGSKA (reference sequence). This CDR3 region has 19 residues. Trimming at V came to 3 bases and at J to 2 bases, leaving 18 bases not matched to a gene. CDR3: CSASAIGQGRVWCNQPQHF. The CDR3 bases are TGCAGTGCTAGTGCAATTGGACAGGGCCGCGTTTGGTGCAATCAGCCCCAGCATTTT.

The table lists this clonotype with a count of one. This likely reflects a read error, since a far larger clone is one base away. The rearrangement joins TRBV6-2 or TRBV6-3 to TRBJ1-1, with D hard to call. This CDR3 has 13 amino acids. V shed 5 bases and J shed 4 bases, with 11 bases lying between them. Germline-derived CDR1 and CDR2 are MNHEY and SVGEGT. This chain's CDR3 is CASSVSGITEAFF. As DNA, the CDR3 is TGTGCCAGCAGTGTATCGGGGATCACTGAAGCTTTCTTT.

Comment on this clonotype: A read error likely explains this, since a far larger clone differs by one base. V and J are TRBV6-9 and TRBJ1-1; no reliable D call. V dropped 4 bases and J dropped 1 base, with 7 bases sitting between them. The CDR3 has 13 amino acids. Germline-derived CDR1 and CDR2 are MNHGY and SVAAGI. CDR3 nucleotides: TGTGCCAGCAGTTCTTGGGAGAACACTGAAGCTTTCTTT. This translates into CASSSWENTEAFF.

On this clonotype itself: A far larger clone is one base from this, pointing to a likely read error. CDR3 amino acids: CASSCVRTGGSYGYTF. CDR3 nucleotide sequence: TGTGCCAGCAGTTGCGTCCGGACAGGGGGCAGTTATGGCTACACCTTC. The chain joins TRBV6-2 or TRBV6-3 to TRBJ1-2; 11 bases are shared with TRBD1. Germline V lookup: CDR1 MNHEY, CDR2 SVGEGT. This CDR3 region has 16 residues. The V and J ends lost 4 bases and 5 bases, in that order; junction bases with no gene match: 9.

This clonotype was observed at least ten times. CDR3 region: CASSLAVTYEQYF. In DNA form, the CDR3 reads TGTGCCAGCAGCTTAGCCGTAACCTACGAGCAGTACTTC. This chain uses TRBV11-3 with TRBJ2-7; D ambiguous. CDR1 and CDR2 (germline): SGHNT, YENEEA. The V and J ends lost 1 base and 2 bases respectively, with 6 bases between them. This CDR3 comprises 13 residues.

This clonotype has a count of ten or more. This rearrangement joins TRBV11-2 to TRBJ2-5, with a tentative D call TRBD2 (5 bases). The germline CDR1 and CDR2 sequences are SGHAT and FQNNGV. V was shortened by 5 bases and J by 5 bases, with 18 bases between the two germline ends. CDR3 length: 15 residues. The CDR3 DNA follows: TGTGCCAGCAGCACCGGACTCTTGTTGGGGGAGACCCAGTACTTC. Its translation is CASSTGLLLGETQYF.

With regard to this clonotype: A read error is likely, as this CDR3 ends without the conserved phenylalanine or tryptophan. CDR3 bases: TGTGCCAGCAATTACGAGTCGGAGACCCAGTACCTC. Amino acids: CASNYESETQYL. This rearrangement joins TRBV6-2 or TRBV6-3 to TRBJ2-5, with D unresolved. Per the germline V gene, CDR1 is MNHEY and CDR2 is SVGEGT. The CDR3 has 12 amino acids.

About this clonotype: The junction departs from germline at one end; a sequencing error may be responsible. This sequence joins TRBV2 and TRBJ2-7; 9 nucleotides line up with TRBD1. CDR3 length: 15 amino acids. The germline CDR1 and CDR2 sequences are SNHLY and FYNNEI. In DNA form, the CDR3 reads TGTGCCAGGACCCCAGTAAGGGGACAGGGCTACGATCAGTACTTC. This gives the protein CARTPVRGQGYDQYF.

Regarding this clonotype: This CDR3 is missing its conserved last phenylalanine or tryptophan, likely due to a read error. The V call is TRBV28, the J call TRBJ2-6; D is unclear. V lost 5 bases to trimming and J lost 0 bases, with 2 bases between them. CDR1 is MDHEN and CDR2 is SYDVKM in the germline V gene. The CDR3 spans 13 residues. In DNA, the CDR3 is TGTGCCAGCAGTGACTCTGGGGCCAACGTCCTGACTCTC. Translation gives CASSDSGANVLTL.

V gene TRBV12-3 or TRBV12-4 combines with J gene TRBJ2-2; the match to TRBD1 covers 9 bases. V shed 8 bases, J shed 0 bases, and the junction held 10 bases outside the gene matches. The CDR3 has 17 residues. The CDR3 DNA sequence: TGTGCCAGCTTAACTCCAGGACAGGGGACGAACACCGGGGAGCTGTTTTTT. This sequence encodes CASLTPGQGTNTGELFF.

Note on this clonotype: One base separates it from a far larger clone, so it is likely a read error. The chain couples TRBV6-5 to TRBJ1-3; D possibly corresponds to TRBD1 (5 bases). CDR1 is MNHEY and CDR2 is SVGAGI in the germline V gene. V was shortened by 5 bases and J by 4 bases, with 18 bases between the two germline ends. This CDR3 spans 16 amino acids. CDR3 DNA sequence: TGTGCCAGCAGTCTTACGTGGGGCCCCTGGGGAAACACCATATATTTT. It codes for CASSLTWGPWGNTIYF.